Following are 25 T cell receptor beta chains from one sample sequenced in a study of blood T cell repertoires in COVID-19. Assay used: immunoSEQ multiplex PCR; TCRdb lists only in-frame clones, some missing. The table shows some 500,000 clones, with about 88% occurring only once. The sequenced sample was peripheral blood. These receptors were collected from a woman aged 45-65 years with COVID-19, enrolled during active disease.

The chain is built from TRBV3-1 (or the pseudogene TRBV3-2) and TRBJ1-2; the D gene is possibly TRBD1 (5 bases). Germline V CDR1 and CDR2: LGHDT, YNNKEL (reference sequence). CDR3 length equals 12 residues. V dropped 2 bases and J dropped 4 bases, with 5 bases sitting between them. For the CDR3, the DNA is TGTGCCAGCAGCCAACAGGGCTATGGCTACACCTTC. This translates into CASSQQGYGYTF.

V is TRBV6-5 and J is TRBJ2-3, with 7 positions matching TRBD1. There are 14 residues in the CDR3. V trimming: 5 bases; J trimming: 1 base; junction bases outside the gene matches: 3. Germline V gene data show CDR1 as MNHEY and CDR2 as SVGAGI. CDR3 nucleotides: TGTGCCAGCAGTAAAACAGGGGGCACAGATACGCAGTATTTT. Translating gives CASSKTGGTDTQYF.

This chain connects TRBV30 to TRBJ1-3, with D possibly matching TRBD1 (6 bases). Germline assignment: CDR1 GTSNPN and CDR2 SVGIG (reference sequence). The V end was cut by 3 bases, the J end by 3 bases, with 12 bases between. The CDR3 spans 14 residues. The CDR3 DNA sequence: TGTGCCTGGAGGAGACTGACAGGTGGAAACACCATATATTTT. Translated, it gives CAWRRLTGGNTIYF.

The CDR3 nucleotides are TGTGCCAGCAGACAACAGGGAGGGAGCACTGAAGCTTTCTTT. It is translated as CASRQQGGSTEAFF. The gene calls are TRBV2 and TRBJ1-1; perhaps TRBD1 as D (6 bases). The CDR3 has 14 residues. CDR1 SNHLY and CDR2 FYNNEI come from the germline V gene. V was clipped by 6 bases and J by 4 bases, with 15 bases between them.

V is TRBV6-5 and J is TRBJ2-3, with TRBD1 matching 11 bases. After removal of 5 bases from V and 5 bases from J, the junction contained 6 bases not matched to a gene. Germline CDR1 and CDR2: MNHEY and SVGAGI. This CDR3 is 15 amino acids long. The CDR3 loop reads CASSTRTGGEDTQYF. The DNA of the CDR3 is TGTGCCAGCAGTACCCGGACAGGGGGCGAAGATACGCAGTATTTT.

The chain is built from TRBV25-1 and TRBJ1-1; D is unclear. V shed 6 bases and J shed 3 bases, with 8 bases lying between them. The CDR3 runs to 12 residues. Germline values: CDR1 MGHDK, CDR2 SYGVNS. CDR3 amino acids: CASSFRDTEAFF. CDR3 sequence (DNA): TGTGCCAGCAGCTTCCGGGACACTGAAGCTTTCTTT. The complete variable domain, with remaining parts taken from reference TRBV25-1 and TRBJ1-1, reads EADIYQTPRYLVIGTGKKITLECSQTMGHDKMYWYQQDPGMELHLIHYSYGVNSTEKGDLSSESTVSRIRTEHFPLTLESARPSHTSQYLCASSFRDTEAFFGQGTRLTVV.

The rearrangement joins TRBV19 to TRBJ1-2; D is uncertain. The ends were cut back, 6 bases at V and 8 bases at J, with 22 bases in the middle. The CDR3 is 15 amino acids. Per the germline V gene, CDR1 is LNHDA and CDR2 is SQIVND (reference sequence). The CDR3 region is CASSPLEERKGGYTF. The CDR3 region has the DNA TGTGCCAGTAGCCCGTTGGAGGAGCGCAAAGGGGGCTACACCTTC.

V and J are TRBV20-1 and TRBJ1-1; D not resolved. The length of the CDR3 is 12 residues. The germline CDR1 and CDR2 sequences are DFQATT and SNEGSKA (reference sequence). The V gene lost 3 bases and the J gene lost 4 bases, with 9 bases spanning the gap. CDR3 in DNA: TGCAGTGCTAGTCAGGCAACCACTGAAGCTTTCTTT. Its protein product is CSASQATTEAFF.

V gene TRBV7-8 combines with J gene TRBJ1-5; D is unresolved. The V end was cut by 1 base, the J end by 1 base, with 8 bases between. The germline V gene has CDR1 SGHVS and CDR2 FQNEAQ. The CDR3 is 15 amino acids. The CDR3 DNA reads as TGTGCCAGCAGCTTAGATGACAAGAGCAATCAGCCCCAGCATTTT. Protein: CASSLDDKSNQPQHF.

The V call is TRBV7-2, the J call TRBJ1-2; D unclear. Germline CDR1 is SGHTA and CDR2 is FQGNSA. V gave up 1 base and J gave up 8 bases, with 5 bases separating them. This CDR3 has 11 amino acids. This chain's CDR3 is CASSLGGGYTF. CDR3 nucleotide sequence: TGTGCCAGCAGCTTAGGTGGCGGCTACACCTTC. Looking up the rest from reference TRBV7-2 and TRBJ1-2 gives the full variable domain: GAGVSQSPSNKVTEKGKDVELRCDPISGHTALYWYRQSLGQGLEFLIYFQGNSAPDKSGLPSDRFSAERTGGSVSTLTIQRTQQEDSAVYLCASSLGGGYTFGSGTRLTVV.

The V gene is TRBV2, the J gene TRBJ1-1, with 7 bases matching TRBD1. The CDR3 loop spans 12 amino acids. The V gene's germline CDR1 is SNHLY and CDR2 FYNNEI. V was pared by 6 bases and J by 6 bases, with 4 bases of the junction left unmatched. CDR3 region: CASRPGTAEAFF. The CDR3 nucleotides are TGTGCCAGCAGGCCAGGGACAGCTGAAGCTTTCTTT.

The V and J genes are TRBV6-1 and TRBJ1-5, with D unresolved. The CDR3 is 14 amino acids. Between the trimmed V and J ends, which lost 2 bases and 2 bases, there was a span of 7 bases. The V gene's germline CDR1 is MNHNS and CDR2 SASEGT. Here the CDR3 DNA reads TGTGCCAGCAGTGAAATTCCGGGCAATCAGCCCCAGCATTTT. As protein: CASSEIPGNQPQHF.

This clone was counted between two and nine times. The rearrangement uses TRBV7-3 and TRBJ2-1; 12 bases are shared with TRBD2. The CDR3 runs 14 residues. Germline CDR1 reads SGHTA; CDR2 reads FQGTGA. The V gene end was trimmed by 4 bases and the J gene end by 9 bases; junction bases not matched to a gene: 4. CDR3 amino acids: CASSSSGGALEQFF. In nucleotides, the CDR3 is TGTGCCAGCAGCTCTAGCGGGGGGGCCCTTGAGCAGTTCTTC.

V and J are TRBV5-1 and TRBJ1-1; 8 positions match TRBD1. The germline V gene has CDR1 SGHRS and CDR2 YFSETQ. CDR3 length equals 15 residues. With V trimmed by 4 bases and J by 2 bases, 7 bases remained unmatched. The CDR3: CASSTSTGANTEAFF. The CDR3 DNA sequence: TGCGCCAGCAGCACCTCGACAGGGGCTAACACTGAAGCTTTCTTT.

CDR3: CASGQGQNSPLHF. The CDR3 DNA reads TGTGCCAGTGGACAGGGGCAAAATTCACCCCTCCACTTT. The chain has TRBV27 and TRBJ1-6, with 9 bases lining up with TRBD1. After removal of 9 bases from V and 7 bases from J, the junction contained 4 bases not matched to a gene. Per germline, CDR1 MNHEY and CDR2 SMNVEV (reference sequence). The CDR3 extends over 13 amino acids.

This sequence joins TRBV5-1 and TRBJ1-2, with D maybe TRBD1 (5 bases). The germline V gene encodes CDR1 SGHRS and CDR2 YFSETQ. The length of the CDR3 is 12 residues. Trimming pared 0 bases from V and 9 bases from J, leaving 9 bases between. The CDR3 reads CASSLAGGSYTF. The DNA of the CDR3 is TGCGCCAGCAGCTTGGCGGGGGGTAGCTACACCTTC.

The V gene is TRBV11-2, the J gene TRBJ2-5, with TRBD1 matching 7 bases. CDR1 and CDR2 (germline): SGHAT, FQNNGV. Trimming at V came to 5 bases and at J to 1 base, leaving 7 bases not matched to a gene. The CDR3 covers 15 residues. This chain's CDR3 is CASSLQGTVQETQYF. The CDR3 DNA is TGTGCCAGCAGCCTACAGGGGACCGTCCAAGAGACCCAGTACTTC. The variable domain in full, with the rest retrieved from reference TRBV11-2 and TRBJ2-5, is EAGVAQSPRYKIIEKRQSVAFWCNPISGHATLYWYQQILGQGPKLLIQFQNNGVVDDSQLPKDRFSAERLKGVDSTLKIQPAKLEDSAVYLCASSLQGTVQETQYFGPGTRLLVL.

The genes are TRBV6-5 and TRBJ1-5, with TRBD1 matching over 9 bases. Germline CDR1 is MNHEY and CDR2 is SVGAGI. The V and J ends lost 5 bases and 2 bases, in that order; junction bases with no gene match: 1. The CDR3 sequence is 14 residues long. CDR3: CASSTGGGNQPQHF. The CDR3 DNA is TGTGCCAGCAGTACAGGGGGCGGCAATCAGCCCCAGCATTTT.

The chain uses TRBV30 and TRBJ1-2; D remains unclear. CDR3 length equals 12 residues. The ends were cut back, 2 bases at V and 5 bases at J, with 9 bases in the middle. CDR1 and CDR2 (germline): GTSNPN, SVGIG (reference sequence). CDR3 nucleotides: TGTGCCTGGAGTATAACAGTTTATGGCTACACCTTC. Translating gives CAWSITVYGYTF.

V is TRBV10-3 and J is TRBJ2-2; TRBD2 aligns across 9 bases. Germline trimming cut 6 bases from V and 4 bases from J; bases unmatched to any gene: 9. This CDR3 is 16 amino acids long. Germline CDR1 is ENHRY and CDR2 is SYGVKD. The CDR3 DNA follows: TGTGCCATCAGCCCCCTTGGGCGGGGGGGCACCGGGGAGCTGTTTTTT. The encoded protein is CAISPLGRGGTGELFF.

The chain is built from TRBV5-1 and TRBJ1-3; the match to TRBD1 covers 7 bases. CDR3 length: 15 residues. Looked up from germline, CDR1 is SGHRS and CDR2 is YFSETQ. V lost 1 base and J lost 6; bases outside the gene matches: 7. The CDR3 nucleotides read TGCGCCAGCAGCTTGACTGCGGGACAGCAAAACACCATATATTTT. Protein product: CASSLTAGQQNTIYF.

The sample holds one count of this clone. The gene calls are TRBV5-8 and TRBJ2-1, with D uncertain. CDR3 length: 12 amino acids. Germline values: CDR1 SGHTS, CDR2 YDEGEE. Between the trimmed V and J ends, which lost 0 bases and 7 bases, there was a span of 5 bases. CDR3 region: CASSLDRNEQFF. The CDR3 DNA sequence: TGTGCCAGCAGCTTGGATCGGAATGAGCAGTTCTTC.

The chain carries TRBV5-4 and TRBJ1-2, with D perhaps TRBD1 (6 bases). The CDR3 has 13 residues. V lost 4 bases and J lost 6, with 13 bases in between. CDR1 SGHNT and CDR2 YYREEE come from the germline V gene (reference sequence). CDR3 sequence (DNA): TGTGCCAGCAGCACGCAGGGGCGGGATGGCTACACCTTC. It encodes CASSTQGRDGYTF.

The chain couples TRBV3-1 (or the pseudogene TRBV3-2) to TRBJ1-2, with D perhaps matching TRBD1 (6 bases). V gave up 0 bases and J gave up 8 bases, with 13 bases separating them. The CDR3 is 14 residues long. The germline gives CDR1 LGHDT, CDR2 YNNKEL (reference sequence). The CDR3 nucleotides read TGTGCCAGCAGCCAAGATGCAGGGGCGCGAGGCTACACCTTC. It encodes CASSQDAGARGYTF.

V is TRBV5-1 and J is TRBJ1-1; D is unresolved. V gave up 5 bases and J gave up 0 bases, with 8 bases separating them. Per the germline V gene, CDR1 is SGHRS and CDR2 is YFSETQ. The CDR3 totals 13 residues. The CDR3 spells CASSAGMNTEAFF. The CDR3 DNA sequence: TGCGCCAGCAGTGCAGGCATGAACACTGAAGCTTTCTTT. Drawing the rest from reference TRBV5-1 and TRBJ1-1, the complete variable domain is KAGVTQTPRYLIKTRGQQVTLSCSPISGHRSVSWYQQTPGQGLQFLFEYFSETQRNKGNFPGRFSGRQFSNSRSEMNVSTLELGDSALYLCASSAGMNTEAFFGQGTRLTVV.